What follows is one T cell receptor (beta chain) and its context. This sample stems from a study of cytomegalovirus exposure and HLA in healthy donors. This PCR relied on a set of 60 Vbeta primers and 13 Jbeta primers. TCRdb's table, derived via immunoSEQ multiplex PCR, lists solely in-frame clones and lacks some. The sample lists over 100,000 clones; around 73% were seen once. CDR1 and CDR2 from the germline V gene are MDHEN and SYDVKM. V lost 2 bases and J lost 0, with 14 bases in between. The CDR3 runs 16 residues. The receptor comes from a woman aged 40-49 years in good health and CMV-seronegative. Sequenced: PBMCs. The J gene is TRBJ2-7, the V gene TRBV28, with D perhaps TRBD2 (5 bases). Written as DNA, the CDR3 is TGTGCCAGCAGTTTAGAACCAGCGGCCCACTCCTACGAGCAGTACTTC. It codes for CASSLEPAAHSYEQYF. The full variable domain, its missing parts supplied by reference TRBV28 and TRBJ2-7, is DVKVTQSSRYLVKRTGEKVFLECVQDMDHENMFWYRQDPGLGLRLIYFSYDVKMKEKGDIPEGYSVSREKKERFSLILESASTNQTSMYLCASSLEPAAHSYEQYFGPGTRLTVT.